The source of this T cell receptor beta chain is a study of early T cells in non-severe SARS-CoV-2 infection. Overall study: The study sequenced bulk RNA from unsorted whole blood, with chains unpaired. Notes on the study in general: Anti-spike CD8 responses were favored by VDJdb matching, which missed private and CD4 specificities.

Tagging with unique molecular identifiers was applied to individual cDNA molecules. TCRdb called the 5' RACE reads again in MiXCR, with one record for every CDR3 protein. Among nearly 90,000 distinct CDR3 sequences listed, roughly an eighth were seen once. As concerns this clonotype: The antigen is undetermined.

Trimming removed 6 bases from V and 3 bases from J; junction bases left unmatched: 6. Germline CDR1 and CDR2: SQVTM and ANQGSEA. This CDR3 region has 14 residues. The rearrangement joins TRBV29-1 to TRBJ2-3; 10 nucleotides agree with TRBD2. This receptor was identified in an adult who was a healthcare worker with PCR-confirmed SARS-CoV-2 infection or an uninfected control (not recorded which). Sequencing input: whole blood. CDR3 nucleotide sequence: TGCAGCGTGGGGATAGCGGGAGGAACAGATACGCAGTATTTT. Translating it yields CSVGIAGGTDTQYF.